This TCR beta chain was documented in a study of cytomegalovirus exposure and HLA in healthy donors. The V segment lost 4 bases and the J segment 6 bases; nucleotides outside the gene matches: 16. Germline lookup yields CDR1 SGHTS and CDR2 YDEGEE. CDR3 length equals 17 residues. Vbeta (60) and Jbeta (13) primers were used in the PCR. Sequenced by immunoSEQ multiplex PCR; TCRdb stores in-frame clones only, minus some. The repertoire has roughly 70,000 clones, roughly 65% of them found once; the top ten carry less than 15%. There are a few counts of this clone. Sample: PBMCs. The receptor was isolated from a male donor in good health and CMV-seropositive. The genes are TRBV5-8 and TRBJ2-3; 8 bases match TRBD2. The CDR3 coding sequence is TGTGCCAGCAGCATCCTGGGGGGACTAGGGGCCACTGATACGCAGTATTTT. Its protein is CASSILGGLGATDTQYF.